The 20 T cell receptor beta chains below come from one sample, sequenced in a study of blood T cells in healthy people across ages. For the second PCR, which ran for roughly 6 to 11 cycles, a sample-barcoded 5' primer and a J-beta primer mix were used. MiXCR, run by TCRdb on the 5' RACE reads, gives a single entry per CDR3 protein. Of roughly 730,000 distinct CDR3 sequences in the sample, just over 55% were seen once. The sequencing input was blood. These receptors all come from a man aged 40-50 years in good health.

The chain carries TRBV7-3 and TRBJ2-1; no firm D call. The CDR3 is made up of 17 amino acids. The germline gives CDR1 SGHTA, CDR2 FQGTGA. Between the trimmed V and J ends, which lost 5 bases and 2 bases, there was a span of 19 bases. The CDR3 is CASSPTSTAATYNEQFF. CDR3 bases: TGTGCCAGCAGCCCTACCTCCACCGCGGCCACCTACAATGAGCAGTTCTTC.

This clonotype was seen a few times. The chain carries TRBV4-1 and TRBJ1-2; D is unresolved. This CDR3 region has 15 residues. The ends were cut back, 1 base at V and 0 bases at J, with 9 bases in the middle. Germline V gene sequence: CDR1 MGHRA, CDR2 YSYEKL. This chain's CDR3 is CASSQVVRANYGYTF. In nucleotides, the CDR3 is TGCGCCAGCAGCCAAGTTGTAAGAGCTAACTATGGCTACACCTTC.

CDR3: CAISGAARGDDQETQYF. The CDR3 bases are TGTGCCATCAGTGGAGCGGCCCGGGGCGATGACCAAGAGACCCAGTACTTC. This rearrangement joins TRBV10-3 to TRBJ2-5, with D perhaps given as TRBD1 or TRBD2 (5 bases each). The CDR3 runs 17 residues. The germline V gene has CDR1 ENHRY and CDR2 SYGVKD. V lost 4 bases and J 0 bases, leaving 18 bases between the germline ends.

This clonotype was seen a few times. The chain employs TRBV29-1 and TRBJ2-7; TRBD2 matches at 8 bases. The CDR3 has 13 residues. V lost 7 bases and J lost 9; bases outside the gene matches: 14. CDR1 SQVTM and CDR2 ANQGSEA come from the germline V gene. CDR3 protein: CSAGGPRRSAQYF. The DNA of the CDR3 is TGCAGCGCGGGGGGGCCCCGACGAAGTGCGCAGTACTTC.

On this clonotype itself: Since a much larger clone is just one base distant, this may be a read error. The chain is built from TRBV20-1 and TRBJ2-1, with 7 bases fitting TRBD1. Judging by the DNA end, TRBJ2-7 fits better; the J call may be wrong. CDR3 length equals 14 residues. CDR1 and CDR2 from the germline V gene are DFQATT and SNEGSKA (reference sequence). In DNA, the CDR3 is TGCAGTGTAGGGGGCCTGAGCTCCTACAATGAGCAGTACTTC. Translating gives CSVGGLSSYNEQYF.

This clonotype has more than one count but fewer than ten. The CDR3: CASSQAGARADEQYF. For the CDR3, the DNA is TGTGCCAGCAGTCAAGCGGGGGCCAGGGCCGACGAGCAGTACTTC. The chain has TRBV25-1 and TRBJ2-7; 8 bases match TRBD2. Germline-derived CDR1 and CDR2 are MGHDK and SYGVNS. V lost 5 bases, J lost 5 bases, and 11 bases stayed unmatched. This CDR3 comprises 15 residues.

The V gene is TRBV7-9, the J gene TRBJ2-3; D may be TRBD2 (6 bases). In germline, CDR1 is SEHNR, CDR2 FQNEAQ (reference sequence). This CDR3 contains 16 residues. The V end lost 4 bases, the J end lost 1 base, and 15 bases lay between the germline ends. This CDR3 reads CASSSPEGWGTDTQYF. The CDR3 DNA reads as TGTGCCAGCAGCTCCCCGGAGGGATGGGGCACAGATACGCAGTATTTT.

The gene calls are TRBV20-1 and TRBJ1-1; D is undetermined. CDR1 DFQATT and CDR2 SNEGSKA come from the germline V gene (reference sequence). V lost 5 bases and J 6 bases, leaving 10 bases between the germline ends. This CDR3 is 11 amino acids long. The CDR3, as DNA: TGCAGTGCTTACTTACTTCCTGAAGCTTTCTTT. Its protein product is CSAYLLPEAFF.

There are a few counts of this clonotype. The V and J genes are TRBV6-1 and TRBJ2-7; maybe TRBD2 (5 bases). Germline V gives CDR1 MNHNS, CDR2 SASEGT. This CDR3 has 14 amino acids. Trimming removed 2 bases at V and 2 bases at J, with 10 bases between. The CDR3 is CASSEPLAAYEQYF. CDR3 DNA: TGTGCCAGCAGTGAACCCCTAGCAGCCTACGAGCAGTACTTC.

The V gene is TRBV4-1, the J gene TRBJ1-5; 7 bases are a match to TRBD1. Germline V gene data show CDR1 as MGHRA and CDR2 as YSYEKL. The CDR3 is made up of 16 amino acids. V shed 2 bases and J 7 bases; nucleotides not matched to a gene: 11. The CDR3 DNA reads as TGCGCCAGCAGCCAACCCGGGAAGGGGGCTGGGCAGCCCCAGCATTTT. This codes for CASSQPGKGAGQPQHF.

The chain is built from TRBV28 and TRBJ2-1; 11 nucleotides match TRBD2. The CDR3 is 17 residues long. Germline loops: CDR1 MDHEN, CDR2 SYDVKM. Trimming at V came to 4 bases and at J to 2 bases, leaving 7 bases not matched to a gene. As DNA, the CDR3 is TGTGCCAGCAGTTCGTTCGGGACTAGCGGACCCTACAATGAGCAGTTCTTC. This gives the protein CASSSFGTSGPYNEQFF.

J is TRBJ2-7 and V is TRBV7-2; D not certain. The V end lost 1 base, the J end lost 7 bases, and 11 bases lay between the germline ends. CDR1 SGHTA and CDR2 FQGNSA come from the germline V gene. This CDR3 comprises 13 residues. In nucleotides, the CDR3 is TGTGCCAGCAGCTTAGTGGTAGCCCAAGAGCAGTACTTC. Encoded protein: CASSLVVAQEQYF.

CDR3 sequence reads: CSVSTRGNTGELFF. CDR3 DNA sequence: TGCAGCGTGTCTACGAGAGGGAACACCGGGGAGCTGTTTTTT. The rearrangement uses TRBV29-1 and TRBJ2-2; D gene unclear. Between the trimmed V and J ends, which lost 6 bases and 1 base, there was a span of 12 bases. Looked up from germline, CDR1 is SQVTM and CDR2 is ANQGSEA. CDR3 size: 14 residues.

This chain connects TRBV27 to TRBJ2-1; perhaps TRBD2 as D (5 bases). The CDR3 is 14 residues long. Trimming cost V 3 bases and J 5 bases, with 11 bases left between them. Looked up from germline, CDR1 is MNHEY and CDR2 is SMNVEV (reference sequence). The CDR3 nucleotides read TGTGCCAGCAGTTTTGGACTCCGGAACAATGAGCAGTTCTTC. Amino acids: CASSFGLRNNEQFF.

This CDR3 is CASSYRDPYGYTF. The CDR3 DNA reads as TGTGCCAGCAGTTACCGGGACCCCTATGGCTACACCTTC. The chain has TRBV12-3 or TRBV12-4 and TRBJ1-2, with a possible D match to TRBD1 (5 bases). The CDR3 is 13 residues long. Trimming removed 4 bases from V and 4 bases from J, with 10 bases in between.

This chain connects TRBV29-1 to TRBJ2-5; the D gene is possibly TRBD1 (5 bases). CDR3 size: 13 residues. Germline V lookup: CDR1 SQVTM, CDR2 ANQGSEA. The V end lost 6 bases, the J end lost 11 bases, and 22 bases lay between the germline ends. In DNA, the CDR3 is TGCAGCGTGATCCCCAGGGCCGGAAACGCGCAGTACTTC. Its protein is CSVIPRAGNAQYF.

This sequence joins TRBV7-3 and TRBJ2-5; D is unresolved. The CDR3 runs 14 residues. Looked up from germline, CDR1 is SGHTA and CDR2 is FQGTGA. Trimming took off 2 bases at V and 4 bases at J, with 11 bases between the two ends. The CDR3 DNA is TGTGCCAGCAGCTTACTATCTGGCTCAGAGACCCAGTACTTC. Protein product: CASSLLSGSETQYF.

This clonotype was seen a handful of times. The chain employs TRBV15 and TRBJ2-5; possibly TRBD1 for D (6 bases). Per the germline V gene, CDR1 is LNHNV and CDR2 is YYDKDF (reference sequence). The CDR3 totals 16 residues. With 1 base removed from V and 5 bases from J, the gap between germline ends came to 17 bases. DNA for the CDR3: TGTGCCACCAGCAGAGCAGGGGCTAGCTCTAGCGAGACCCAGTACTTC. Translation gives CATSRAGASSSETQYF.

This clonotype was detected many times. The V call is TRBV10-3, the J call TRBJ2-3, with D possibly matching TRBD2 (5 bases). Germline CDR1 is ENHRY and CDR2 is SYGVKD. There are 14 residues in the CDR3. V dropped 0 bases and J dropped 8 bases, with 12 bases sitting between them. CDR3 DNA: TGTGCCATCAGTGAGTCGCCCGTCGGAGGTACGCAGTATTTT. Translated, it gives CAISESPVGGTQYF.

This clonotype has just a few counts. The gene calls are TRBV12-3 or TRBV12-4 and TRBJ1-4; the match to TRBD1 covers 7 bases. Germline trimming cut 5 bases from V and 7 bases from J; bases unmatched to any gene: 10. This CDR3 spans 15 amino acids. The DNA of the CDR3 is TGTGCCAGCAGTCCCCAACAGGGGTTGGTTGAAAAACTGTTTTTT. Amino acids: CASSPQQGLVEKLFF.